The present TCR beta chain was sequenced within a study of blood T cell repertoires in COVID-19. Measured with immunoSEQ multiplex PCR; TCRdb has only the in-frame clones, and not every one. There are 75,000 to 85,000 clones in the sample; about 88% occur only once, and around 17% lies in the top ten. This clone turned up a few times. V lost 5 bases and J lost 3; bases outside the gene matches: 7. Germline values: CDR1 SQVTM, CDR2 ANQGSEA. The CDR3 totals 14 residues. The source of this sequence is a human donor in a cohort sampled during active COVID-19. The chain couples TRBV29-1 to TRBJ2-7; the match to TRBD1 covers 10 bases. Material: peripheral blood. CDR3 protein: CSVSGQGGGYEQYF. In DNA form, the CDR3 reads TGCAGCGTTTCCGGACAGGGGGGAGGCTACGAGCAGTACTTC.